This T cell receptor (beta chain) was captured in a study of blood T cells in healthy people across ages. The study's findings and limits: As age increased, TCR beta diversity per million T cells fell in a roughly linear fashion.

With regard to this clonotype: Its antigen is currently unknown.

Sample-barcoded 5' priming and a J-beta primer mix drove a second PCR of about 7 to 11 cycles. TCRdb used MiXCR to reprocess the 5' RACE reads, holding one entry per CDR3 protein. The table has hundreds of thousands of distinct CDR3 sequences, approximately 44% seen once. The CDR3 is made up of 16 amino acids. V gave up 4 bases and J gave up 7 bases; unmatched junction bases: 11. The germline V gene has CDR1 KGHDR and CDR2 SFDVKD. Sequenced: blood. The rearrangement links TRBV24-1 to TRBJ2-1, with 8 bases lining up with TRBD2. This TCR derives from a man aged 55 to 69 in good health. In nucleotides, the CDR3 is TGTGCCACCAGTGACCCGCGTGGCGGGGGGAGGAATGAGCAGTTCTTC. It translates to CATSDPRGGGRNEQFF.